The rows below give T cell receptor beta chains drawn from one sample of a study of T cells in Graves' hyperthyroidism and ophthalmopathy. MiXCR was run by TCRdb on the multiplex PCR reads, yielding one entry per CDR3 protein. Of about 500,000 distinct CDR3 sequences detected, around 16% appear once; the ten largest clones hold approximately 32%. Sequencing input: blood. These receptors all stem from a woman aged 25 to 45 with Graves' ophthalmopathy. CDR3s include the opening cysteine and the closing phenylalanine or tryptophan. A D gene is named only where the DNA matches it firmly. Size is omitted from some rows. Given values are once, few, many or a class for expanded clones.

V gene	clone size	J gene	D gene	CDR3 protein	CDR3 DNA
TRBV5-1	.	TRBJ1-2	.	CASSLNAGRSYGYTF	TGCGCCAGCAGCCTAAACGCGGGGAGATCGTATGGCTACACCTTC
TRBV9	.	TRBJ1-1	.	CASSVGLEMNTEAFF	TGTGCCAGCAGCGTTGGACTGGAGATGAACACTGAAGCTTTCTTT
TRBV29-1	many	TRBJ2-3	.	CSASPEGGGTDTQYF	TGCAGCGCCTCCCCGGAGGGCGGGGGCACAGATACGCAGTATTTT
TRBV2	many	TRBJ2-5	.	CASSEAWQGRETQYF	TGTGCCAGCAGTGAAGCTTGGCAGGGTAGAGAGACCCAGTACTTC
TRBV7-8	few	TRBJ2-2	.	CASSSALSTGELFF	TGTGCCAGCAGCTCTGCCCTTAGCACCGGGGAGCTGTTTTTT
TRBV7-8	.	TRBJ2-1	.	CASRGPSQGIF	TGTGCCAGCAGGGGGCCATCTCAAGGGATCTTC
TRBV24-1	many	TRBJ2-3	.	CATSVGGIGDTQYF	TGTGCCACCAGTGTGGGCGGGATAGGAGATACGCAGTATTTT
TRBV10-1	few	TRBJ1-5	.	CASRDSSNQPQHF	TGCGCCAGCAGAGACTCAAGCAATCAGCCCCAGCATTTT
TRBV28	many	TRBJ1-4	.	CASSLGSGREKLFF	TGTGCCAGCAGTTTAGGGTCAGGGCGCGAAAAACTGTTTTTT
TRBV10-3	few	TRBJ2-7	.	CAISEPLALSSYEQYF	TGTGCCATCAGTGAGCCCCTAGCGCTTAGCTCCTACGAGCAGTACTTC
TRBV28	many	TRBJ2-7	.	CASTPPQGRGNEQYF	TGTGCCAGCACCCCTCCGCAGGGCCGGGGAAACGAGCAGTACTTC
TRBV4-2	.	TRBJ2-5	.	CASSQTGTDPTETQYF	TGTGCCAGCAGCCAGACCGGGACCGACCCTACAGAGACCCAGTACTTC